These 6 T cell receptor beta chains share one sample of origin, sequenced in a study of T cells in Graves' hyperthyroidism and ophthalmopathy (dated by TCRdb to 2018 to 2020). The library was built by means of multiplex PCR. The run used an Illumina HiSeq 2000. Amplification of TCR beta CDR3 regions was carried out from RNA transcripts. For the first round of RT-PCR on the TCR CDR3, the HTBI primer set was used together with the Qiagen OneStep RT-PCR kit. TCRdb reanalyzed the raw reads on its own, using fastp at Q25 for trimming and MiXCR for clone calling, and kept in-frame beta chains. Every distinct CDR3 protein forms one entry, paired with its most common genes and DNA. The table for this sample lists around 350,000 distinct CDR3 sequences; about 20% of them were counted only once. The ten most abundant clones make up around 3.4% of the sample. Sequenced sample: blood. Source of these receptors: a woman between 18 and 30 years old with Graves' hyperthyroidism.

This clonotype has at least ten counts. The rearrangement joins TRBV12-3 or TRBV12-4 to TRBJ1-2, with 10 bases aligning to TRBD1. There are 13 residues in the CDR3. Trimming removed 6 bases from V and 10 bases from J; junction bases left unmatched: 8. The CDR3 DNA is TGTGCCAGCAGGAGACCGGGACAGGGGCCCTACACCTTC. Protein sequence: CASRRPGQGPYTF.

The table lists this clonotype with many counts. This chain joins TRBV20-1 and TRBJ2-7; 9 bases line up with TRBD1. Trimming at V came to 3 bases and at J to 3 bases, leaving 6 bases not matched to a gene. This CDR3 has 14 residues. Germline assignment: CDR1 DFQATT and CDR2 SNEGSKA (reference sequence). For the CDR3, the DNA is TGCAGTGCTAGCCCAGGGACAGGGAACTACGAGCAGTACTTC. Residues: CSASPGTGNYEQYF.

The table lists this clonotype with a few counts. The gene calls are TRBV5-1 and TRBJ1-1; 8 bases line up with TRBD1. CDR3 length equals 14 residues. With V trimmed by 2 bases and J by 5 bases, 5 bases remained unmatched. Germline CDR1 and CDR2: SGHRS and YFSETQ. In DNA, the CDR3 is TGCGCCAGCAGCTTTGGACAGGGAGGTACTGAAGCTTTCTTT. Its protein product is CASSFGQGGTEAFF.

In its sample, this clonotype was seen a few times. V gene TRBV29-1 combines with J gene TRBJ2-7; D unclear. CDR3 size: 13 residues. V dropped 4 bases and J dropped 7 bases, with 17 bases sitting between them. CDR1 SQVTM and CDR2 ANQGSEA come from the germline V gene. The CDR3 here is CSVGTIFSGEQYF. CDR3 DNA sequence: TGCAGCGTTGGGACCATATTTTCTGGGGAGCAGTACTTC.

About this clonotype itself: Since a much larger clone is just one base distant, this may be a read error. The chain recombines TRBV7-2 with TRBJ2-5; D possibly corresponds to TRBD2 (6 bases). The CDR3 sequence is 14 residues long. V was clipped by 4 bases and J by 3 bases, with 12 bases between them. From germline, CDR1 is SGHTA and CDR2 FQGNSA. The CDR3 sequence is CTSSSGLIKETQYF. The DNA of the CDR3 is TGTACCAGCAGCTCAGGACTAATCAAAGAGACCCAGTACTTC.

This clonotype was counted many times. The chain recombines TRBV11-2 with TRBJ1-2; tentative D call: TRBD1 (5 bases). The V gene lost 1 base and the J gene lost 3 bases, with 9 bases spanning the gap. There are 14 residues in the CDR3. Germline CDR1 and CDR2: SGHAT and FQNNGV. The CDR3 protein is CASSLGVGDYGYTF. CDR3 DNA: TGTGCCAGCAGCTTAGGGGTAGGGGACTATGGCTACACCTTC.